The 11 T cell receptor beta chains presented below share a single source sample, sequenced in a study of cytomegalovirus exposure and HLA in healthy donors (dated by TCRdb to about 2017). Libraries were built with the immunoSEQ multiplex PCR assay. A mixture of 60 forward primers for TCR Vbeta segments and 13 reverse primers for TCR Jbeta segments was used in the multiplex PCR. TCRdb stores this immuneACCESS table with in-frame sequences only. Part of the clones is absent; in the studies checked, under half of the shortfall reflects unresolved V genes, and no reason is known for the rest. Present in this sample are about 130,000 clones, about 81% of which were seen just once. 0.95% to 1.4% of the sample comes from the top ten. Sequencing was carried out using PBMCs. The receptors originated from a woman aged 30 to 39 in good health and CMV-seronegative.

V usage is TRBV5-6 and J usage is TRBJ1-2; D is undetermined. The germline gives CDR1 SGHDT, CDR2 YYEEEE. This CDR3 is built from 15 residues. Deletions cut 2 bases from V and 2 bases from J, with 13 bases between. The DNA of the CDR3 is TGTGCCAGCAGCTTAAGGCAGGTTGGGAACTATGGCTACACCTTC. Residues: CASSLRQVGNYGYTF.

The rearrangement uses TRBV7-6 and TRBJ2-1, with 8 positions matching TRBD2. This CDR3 comprises 17 residues. J lost 0 bases, V lost 5 bases, and 9 bases had no gene match. Germline V lookup: CDR1 SGHVS, CDR2 FNYEAQ. CDR3 sequence reads: CASSTIFGGGSYNEQFF. DNA of the CDR3: TGTGCCAGCAGCACAATTTTCGGGGGGGGCTCCTACAATGAGCAGTTCTTC.

CDR3 protein: CASSLSPAGQETQYF. The CDR3 nucleotides read TGCGCCAGCAGCTTAAGCCCAGCAGGCCAAGAGACCCAGTACTTC. This sequence joins TRBV5-1 and TRBJ2-5; D unresolved. The CDR3 has 15 amino acids. Trimming cost V 2 bases and J 1 base, with 12 bases left between them. Germline lookup yields CDR1 SGHRS and CDR2 YFSETQ.

The V call is TRBV6-5, the J call TRBJ1-2; perhaps TRBD1 as D (6 bases). V was trimmed by 6 bases and J by 4 bases, leaving 15 bases between them. Germline V gene data show CDR1 as MNHEY and CDR2 as SVGAGI. The CDR3 consists of 14 residues. CDR3 nucleotides: TGTGCCAGCAGCAGACAGGCAAGGGGCTATGGCTACACCTTC. Protein product: CASSRQARGYGYTF.

As regards this clone: Other nucleotide sequences in the sample specify the same CDR3. The chain links TRBV6-5 to TRBJ2-3; perhaps TRBD2 as D (5 bases). The V gene's germline CDR1 is MNHEY and CDR2 SVGAGI. The CDR3 runs to 15 residues. Deletions cut 2 bases from V and 1 base from J, with 10 bases between. As DNA, the CDR3 is TGTGCCAGCAGTTACGGGCTAGCTGGCACAGATACGCAGTATTTT. It yields the protein CASSYGLAGTDTQYF.

The rearrangement links TRBV5-4 to TRBJ2-7; D possibly corresponds to TRBD2 (5 bases). The germline CDR1 and CDR2 sequences are SGHNT and YYREEE (reference sequence). This CDR3 region has 13 residues. V dropped 4 bases and J dropped 3 bases, with 11 bases sitting between them. CDR3 DNA sequence: TGTGCCAGCAGCCCCGGGAACAGCTACGAGCAGTACTTC. Its translation is CASSPGNSYEQYF.

This clone has more than one count but fewer than ten. This chain joins TRBV2 and TRBJ1-3; D remains unclear. Trimming shortened V by 1 base and J by 6 bases, and 4 bases separated the two germline ends. Germline CDR1 SNHLY, CDR2 FYNNEI. The CDR3 consists of 12 residues. CDR3 DNA sequence: TGTGCCAGCAGTGAAGGAGTAAACACCATATATTTT. This encodes CASSEGVNTIYF.

The genes are TRBV10-3 and TRBJ2-1, with D maybe TRBD1 (6 bases). Germline loops: CDR1 ENHRY, CDR2 SYGVKD. V was shortened by 8 bases and J by 8 bases, with 13 bases between the two germline ends. The CDR3 is made up of 12 amino acids. The CDR3 reads CAIGKDSDEQFF. DNA for the CDR3: TGTGCCATCGGGAAGGACAGCGATGAGCAGTTCTTC.

This clone was seen a handful of times. CDR3 sequence reads: CASSPTPDRGSIYGYTF. The CDR3 region has the DNA TGTGCCAGCAGCCCTACCCCGGACAGGGGGAGTATCTATGGCTACACCTTC. The chain combines TRBV5-6 with TRBJ1-2; the match to TRBD1 covers 10 bases. In germline, CDR1 is SGHDT, CDR2 YYEEEE. V was pared by 4 bases and J by 4 bases, with 13 bases of the junction left unmatched. There are 17 residues in the CDR3.

This clone was recorded a few times. V is TRBV5-1 and J is TRBJ2-5; no firm D call. The CDR3 is 12 residues long. Trimming took off 1 base at V and 2 bases at J, with 3 bases between the two ends. Germline CDR1 SGHRS, CDR2 YFSETQ. The CDR3 DNA reads TGCGCCAGCAGCTTGCAGCAAGAGACCCAGTACTTC. This gives the protein CASSLQQETQYF. Looking up the rest from reference TRBV5-1 and TRBJ2-5 gives the full variable domain: KAGVTQTPRYLIKTRGQQVTLSCSPISGHRSVSWYQQTPGQGLQFLFEYFSETQRNKGNFPGRFSGRQFSNSRSEMNVSTLELGDSALYLCASSLQQETQYFGPGTRLLVL.

The V gene is TRBV10-3, the J gene TRBJ1-1, with 8 bases that match TRBD1. The CDR3 is 14 residues long. The junction had 8 bases not matched to a gene; V was cut back by 6 bases and J by 5 bases. Germline-derived CDR1 and CDR2 are ENHRY and SYGVKD. The CDR3 loop is CAIRLDRGGTEAFF. In DNA form, the CDR3 reads TGTGCCATCAGACTAGACAGGGGTGGAACTGAAGCTTTCTTT.